Listed below are T cell receptor beta chains from one sample, sequenced in a study of beta chain features in type 1 diabetes. The method was immunoSEQ multiplex PCR; TCRdb's version includes in-frame clones alone and lacks a portion of them. The sample lists 120,000 to 150,000 clones, roughly 53% occurring once. Input material: Tregs from blood. These receptors were obtained from a man aged 18 to 30 in good health. The CDR3 runs from the conserved cysteine through the conserved F or W. A D gene is named only where the DNA matches it firmly. Only some rows state a clone size, as once, few, many or a class for expanded clones.

V,size,D,J,DNA,CDR3
TRBV27,-,-,TRBJ2-7,TGTGCCAGCAGTTTACTGGGAGTATCCTACGAGCAGTACTTC,CASSLLGVSYEQYF
TRBV29-1,-,-,TRBJ2-5,TGCAGCGTTGAAGCCGGAGGGGAGACCCAGTACTTC,CSVEAGGETQYF
TRBV7-9,-,-,TRBJ2-6,TGTGCCAGCAGCCAGGGGCATCAGGGCTCTGGGGCCAACGTCCTGACTTTC,CASSQGHQGSGANVLTF
TRBV6-1,few,TRBD1,TRBJ2-3,TGTGCCAGCGGGGGACAGGGAGCAGATACGCAGTATTTT,CASGGQGADTQYF
TRBV7-9,-,-,TRBJ1-3,TGTGCCAGCAGCCCCGGCATCCAGGGAGGAAACACCATATATTTT,CASSPGIQGGNTIYF
TRBV7-2,few,-,TRBJ2-3,TGTGCCAGCAGCTGGGGGGAAGGGGGCACAGATACGCAGTATTTT,CASSWGEGGTDTQYF
TRBV7-3,few,-,TRBJ1-1,TGTGCCAGCAGCTTAAACCGACAGACTGAAGCTTTCTTT,CASSLNRQTEAFF
TRBV7-8,-,TRBD2,TRBJ2-3,TGTGCCAGCAGGCCCGCTAGCGGGAGTAACTCAGATACGCAGTATTTT,CASRPASGSNSDTQYF
TRBV6-5,once,TRBD2,TRBJ2-3,TGTGCCAGCAGTTCCTGGCGGGGGGCTAGCACAGATACGCAGTATTTT,CASSSWRGASTDTQYF
TRBV7-9,-,-,TRBJ1-2,TGTGCCAGCAGCTTCGGTCCCCTAGATGGCTACACCTTC,CASSFGPLDGYTF
TRBV15,-,TRBD1,TRBJ1-2,TGTGCCACCAGCAGAGGAACGGCAGGGGGTATGAGAGTTAATGGCTACACCTTC,CATSRGTAGGMRVNGYTF
TRBV28,-,-,TRBJ1-4,TGTGCCAGCAGTTCCCCGACTGCAACTAATGAAAAACTGTTTTTT,CASSSPTATNEKLFF
TRBV27,-,-,TRBJ2-3,TGTGCCAGCCGCCTTCGGGATACGCAGTATTTT,CASRLRDTQYF
TRBV10-3,few,-,TRBJ2-7,TGTGCCATCAGGCCAACAGGGAGTTACGAGCAGTACTTC,CAIRPTGSYEQYF
TRBV21-1,-,-,TRBJ2-1,TGTGCCAGCAGCATTGAATCTCCTAGATGTTACAATGAGCAGTTCTTC,CASSIESPRCYNEQFF
TRBV30,-,-,TRBJ2-7,TGTGCCTGGAGTGTACAGGGCGTGAGCTCCTACGAGCAGTACTTC,CAWSVQGVSSYEQYF
TRBV4-1,-,-,TRBJ1-5,TGCGCCAGCAGCCAAGATTCGAGACTCGGCTCACCTCAGCCCCAGCATTTT,CASSQDSRLGSPQPQHF
TRBV6-5,-,-,TRBJ2-7,TGTGCCAGCAGTTACCTCTACGAGCAGTACTTC,CASSYLYEQYF
TRBV11-2,-,-,TRBJ2-3,TGTGCCAGCGCGGGGTCTCTCACTAGCACAGATACGCAGTATTTT,CASAGSLTSTDTQYF
TRBV9,-,TRBD1,TRBJ2-3,TGTGCCAGCGGGACAGGGGTTAGCACAGATACGCAGTATTTT,CASGTGVSTDTQYF
TRBV28,-,-,TRBJ1-6,TGTGCCAGCAAAGGGGGACAAATTAATTCACCCCTCCACTTT,CASKGGQINSPLHF
TRBV6-1,few,TRBD1,TRBJ1-2,TGTGCCAGCAGGGGACAGGGCCTCGACTATGGCTACACCTTC,CASRGQGLDYGYTF
TRBV7-2,few,TRBD1,TRBJ1-2,TGTGCCAGCAGCCAAAACAGGGGGATTGGCTACACCTTC,CASSQNRGIGYTF
TRBV30,-,TRBD1,TRBJ2-2,TGTGCCTGGAGTGGTCATGGGACAGGCTCGACCGGGGAGCTGTTTTTT,CAWSGHGTGSTGELFF
TRBV5-6,-,-,TRBJ2-5,TGTGCCAGCAGCTTTGGAGGACGTTCGACCCAGTACTTC,CASSFGGRSTQYF
TRBV6-1,-,TRBD1,TRBJ1-6,TGTGCCAGCAGTCCGCAAGACAGGGCTTATTCACCCCTCCACTTT,CASSPQDRAYSPLHF
TRBV30,-,-,TRBJ2-3,TGTGCCTGGAGTGACCAGGATACGCAGTATTTT,CAWSDQDTQYF
TRBV9,-,TRBD2,TRBJ2-2,TGTGCCAGCAGTGTTAGCGGGTCTAACACCGGGGAGCTGTTTTTT,CASSVSGSNTGELFF
TRBV14,once,-,TRBJ2-7,TGTGCCAGCAGCCAAGGTTTCGGTTCCTCCTACGAGCAGTACTTC,CASSQGFGSSYEQYF
TRBV29-1,few,TRBD1,TRBJ2-1,TGCAGCGCGGACAGGACATTTTACACTGAGCAGTTCTTC,CSADRTFYTEQFF